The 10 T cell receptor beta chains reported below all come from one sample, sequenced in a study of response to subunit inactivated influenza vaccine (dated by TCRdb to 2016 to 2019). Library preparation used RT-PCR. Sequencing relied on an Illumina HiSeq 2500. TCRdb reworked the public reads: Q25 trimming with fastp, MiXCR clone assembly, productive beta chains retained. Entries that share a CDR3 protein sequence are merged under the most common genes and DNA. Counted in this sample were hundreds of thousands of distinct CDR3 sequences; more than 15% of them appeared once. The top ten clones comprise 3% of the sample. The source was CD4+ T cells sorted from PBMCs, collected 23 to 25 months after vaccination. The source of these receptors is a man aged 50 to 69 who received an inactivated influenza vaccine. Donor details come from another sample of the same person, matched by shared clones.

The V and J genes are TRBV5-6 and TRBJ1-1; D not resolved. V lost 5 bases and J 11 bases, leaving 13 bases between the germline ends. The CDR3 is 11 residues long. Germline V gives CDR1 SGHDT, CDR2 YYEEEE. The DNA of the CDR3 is TGTGCCAGCAGTAGAGCCGCTGCGGCTTTCTTT. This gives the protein CASSRAAAAFF. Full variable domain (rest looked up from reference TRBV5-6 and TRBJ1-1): DAGVTQSPTHLIKTRGQQVTLRCSPKSGHDTVSWYQQALGQGPQFIFQYYEEEERQRGNFPDRFSGHQFPNYSSELNVNALLLGDSALYLCASSRAAAAFFGQGTRLTVV.

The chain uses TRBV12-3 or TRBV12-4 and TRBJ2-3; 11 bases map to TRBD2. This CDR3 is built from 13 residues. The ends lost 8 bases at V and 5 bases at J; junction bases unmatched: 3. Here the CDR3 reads CASAGTSGDTQYF. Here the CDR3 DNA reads TGTGCCAGCGCGGGGACTAGCGGAGATACGCAGTATTTT.

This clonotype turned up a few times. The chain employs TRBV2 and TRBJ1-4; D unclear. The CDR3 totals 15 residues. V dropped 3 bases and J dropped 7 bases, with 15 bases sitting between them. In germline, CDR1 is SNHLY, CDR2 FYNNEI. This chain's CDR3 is CASSDGRRVAEKLFF. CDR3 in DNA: TGTGCCAGCAGTGATGGGCGCCGGGTCGCTGAAAAACTGTTTTTT.

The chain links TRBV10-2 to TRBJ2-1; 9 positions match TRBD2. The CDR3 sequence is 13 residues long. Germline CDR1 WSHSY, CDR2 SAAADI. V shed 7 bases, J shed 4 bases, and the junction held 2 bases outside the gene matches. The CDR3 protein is CASKLAGYNEQFF. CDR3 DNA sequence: TGCGCCAGCAAGCTAGCGGGGTACAATGAGCAGTTCTTC.

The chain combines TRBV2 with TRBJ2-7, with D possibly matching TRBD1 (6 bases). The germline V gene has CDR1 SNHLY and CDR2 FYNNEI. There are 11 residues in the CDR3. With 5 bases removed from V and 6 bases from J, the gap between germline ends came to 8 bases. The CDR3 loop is CASSRQVEQYF. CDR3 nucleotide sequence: TGTGCCAGCAGTCGACAGGTCGAGCAGTACTTC.

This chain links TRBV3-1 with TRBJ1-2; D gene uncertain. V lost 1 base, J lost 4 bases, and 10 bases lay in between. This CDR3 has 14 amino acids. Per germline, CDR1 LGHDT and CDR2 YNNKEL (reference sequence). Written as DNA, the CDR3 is TGTGCCAGCAGCCAAGTAGGGCCTAGCTATGGCTACACCTTC. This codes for CASSQVGPSYGYTF.

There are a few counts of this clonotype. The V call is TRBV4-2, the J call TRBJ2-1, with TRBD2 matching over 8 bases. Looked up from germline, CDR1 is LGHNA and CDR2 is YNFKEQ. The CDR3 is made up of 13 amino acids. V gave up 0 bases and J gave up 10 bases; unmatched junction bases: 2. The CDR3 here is CASSQDLAGEQFF. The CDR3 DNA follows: TGTGCCAGCAGCCAAGATTTAGCGGGAGAGCAGTTCTTC.

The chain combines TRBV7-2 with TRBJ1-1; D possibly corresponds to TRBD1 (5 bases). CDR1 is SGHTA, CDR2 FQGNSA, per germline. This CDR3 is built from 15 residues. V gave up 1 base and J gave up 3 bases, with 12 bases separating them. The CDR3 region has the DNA TGTGCCAGCAGCTTAGAGTCGGGGCGGGACACTGAAGCTTTCTTT. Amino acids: CASSLESGRDTEAFF.

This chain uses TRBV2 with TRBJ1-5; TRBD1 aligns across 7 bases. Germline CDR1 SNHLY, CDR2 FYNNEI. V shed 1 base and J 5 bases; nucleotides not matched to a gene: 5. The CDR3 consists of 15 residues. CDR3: CASSEVGTAYQPQHF. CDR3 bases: TGTGCCAGCAGTGAAGTGGGGACAGCCTATCAGCCCCAGCATTTT.

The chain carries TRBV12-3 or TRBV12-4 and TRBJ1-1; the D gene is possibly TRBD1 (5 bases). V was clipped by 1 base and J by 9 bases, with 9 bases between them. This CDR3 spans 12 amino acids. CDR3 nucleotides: TGTGCCAGCAGTTTAGTCAGGGAAAAAGCTTTCTTT. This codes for CASSLVREKAFF.